This entry concerns a single T cell receptor beta chain. Losses at the gene ends were 9 bases for V and 0 bases for J; bases not matched to a gene: 13. Per germline, CDR1 MDHEN and CDR2 SYDVKM. There are 16 residues in the CDR3. These data originate in a study of blood T cell repertoires in COVID-19. The method was immunoSEQ multiplex PCR; TCRdb's version includes in-frame clones alone and lacks a portion of them. The data show 88,000 or so clones, 70% to 90% seen once. The sequence came from a human donor in a cohort sampled during active COVID-19. The sample consisted of peripheral blood. The rearrangement joins TRBV28 to TRBJ1-1, with TRBD1 matching over 7 bases. Written as DNA, the CDR3 is TGTGCCAGTTTGATACAGGGGTTCGGCATGAACACTGAAGCTTTCTTT. Translation gives CASLIQGFGMNTEAFF. The variable domain in full, with the rest retrieved from reference TRBV28 and TRBJ1-1, is DVKVTQSSRYLVKRTGEKVFLECVQDMDHENMFWYRQDPGLGLRLIYFSYDVKMKEKGDIPEGYSVSREKKERFSLILESASTNQTSMYLCASLIQGFGMNTEAFFGQGTRLTVV.